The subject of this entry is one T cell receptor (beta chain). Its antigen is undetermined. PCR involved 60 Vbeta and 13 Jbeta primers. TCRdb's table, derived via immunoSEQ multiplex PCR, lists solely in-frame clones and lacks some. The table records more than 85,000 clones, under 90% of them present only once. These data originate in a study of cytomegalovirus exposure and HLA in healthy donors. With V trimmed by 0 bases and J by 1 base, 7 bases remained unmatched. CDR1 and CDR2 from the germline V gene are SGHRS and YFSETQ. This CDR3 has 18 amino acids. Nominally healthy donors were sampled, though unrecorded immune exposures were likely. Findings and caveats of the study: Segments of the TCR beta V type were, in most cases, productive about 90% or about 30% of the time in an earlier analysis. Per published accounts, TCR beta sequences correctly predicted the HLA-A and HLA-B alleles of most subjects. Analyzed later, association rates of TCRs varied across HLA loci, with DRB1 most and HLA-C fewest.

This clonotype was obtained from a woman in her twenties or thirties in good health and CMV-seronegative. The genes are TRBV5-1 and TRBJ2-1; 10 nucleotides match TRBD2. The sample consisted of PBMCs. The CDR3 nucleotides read TGCGCCAGCAGCTTGGACCTAGCGGGAGTTGGATCCTACAATGAGCAGTTCTTC. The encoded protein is CASSLDLAGVGSYNEQFF.